Each of the 11 T cell receptor beta chains below was sequenced from the same sample in a study of blood T cell repertoires in COVID-19. The data were produced by immunoSEQ multiplex PCR, yet TCRdb's version contains in-frame clones alone and is incomplete. The top ten hold around 11% of the sample, which has some 290,000 clones, about 90% seen once. The material sequenced was peripheral blood. The source is a woman between 25 and 40 years old with COVID-19, enrolled during active disease.

The rearrangement uses TRBV27 and TRBJ1-2; D possibly corresponds to TRBD1 (6 bases). V was shortened by 4 bases and J by 4 bases, with 16 bases between the two germline ends. Germline CDR1 MNHEY, CDR2 SMNVEV (reference sequence). This CDR3 contains 15 residues. CDR3 amino acids: CASSSWQGSAYGYTF. The CDR3 region has the DNA TGTGCCAGCAGTTCCTGGCAGGGGAGTGCCTATGGCTACACCTTC.

CDR3 coding DNA: TGTGCCAGCAGTGCCTCGTATGGCTACACCTTC. Translation: CASSASYGYTF. The chain carries TRBV25-1 and TRBJ1-2; D not certain. Trimming stripped 4 bases from V and 5 bases from J, with 5 bases between. The CDR3 runs to 11 residues. Germline CDR1 MGHDK, CDR2 SYGVNS.

J is TRBJ1-1 and V is TRBV21-1; TRBD1, the table's D call, lacks a check against the DNA. TRBV21-1 is listed as a pseudogene. The CDR3 totals 9 residues. CDR3: CASRAEAFF. CDR3 DNA: TGTGCCAGCAGGGCCGAAGCTTTCTTT.

This rearrangement joins TRBV29-1 to TRBJ2-7; TRBD1 aligns across 9 bases. Trimming cost V 3 bases and J 5 bases; bases outside gene matches: 5. CDR3 size: 13 residues. CDR1 and CDR2 (germline): SQVTM, ANQGSEA. The DNA for the CDR3 is TGCAGCGTTGAGAAGGGACAGGGTAACGAGCAGTACTTC. Encoded protein: CSVEKGQGNEQYF.

The genes are TRBV4-3 and TRBJ2-1; weak D call: TRBD2 (7 bases). Germline-derived CDR1 and CDR2 are LGHNA and YSLEER. CDR3 length: 15 amino acids. Trimming left V 5 bases short and J 2 bases short, with 13 bases between. The CDR3 here is CASSGEGVAYNEQFF. CDR3 in DNA: TGCGCCAGCAGCGGGGAGGGGGTTGCCTACAATGAGCAGTTCTTC.

The chain is built from TRBV6-5 and TRBJ1-2, with 11 bases fitting TRBD1. Germline loops: CDR1 MNHEY, CDR2 SVGAGI. V trimming: 8 bases; J trimming: 4 bases; junction bases outside the gene matches: 9. This CDR3 spans 15 amino acids. The CDR3 protein is CASRDRGSLGYGYTF. As DNA, the CDR3 is TGTGCCAGCCGGGACAGGGGGAGTTTAGGCTATGGCTACACCTTC.

The CDR3 here is CASSEAGRGNRGYTF. In DNA, the CDR3 is TGTGCCAGCAGTGAAGCAGGCAGGGGCAATCGGGGCTACACCTTC. V gene TRBV2 combines with J gene TRBJ1-2; possible D gene TRBD1, 6 bases. CDR3 size: 15 residues. The germline CDR1 and CDR2 sequences are SNHLY and FYNNEI. Between the trimmed V and J ends, which lost 0 bases and 8 bases, there was a span of 16 bases.

The rearrangement uses TRBV4-2 and TRBJ1-3; the match to TRBD1 covers 8 bases. The CDR3 totals 15 residues. Germline CDR1 and CDR2: LGHNA and YNFKEQ. V gave up 1 base and J gave up 2 bases; unmatched junction bases: 1. The CDR3 loop is CASSQAGGTGNTIYF. The CDR3 DNA is TGTGCCAGCAGCCAAGCAGGGGGCACTGGAAACACCATATATTTT.

This sequence joins TRBV15 and TRBJ2-1; no definite D call. The germline gives CDR1 LNHNV, CDR2 YYDKDF (reference sequence). There are 13 residues in the CDR3. Trimming cost V 0 bases and J 7 bases, with 7 bases left between them. CDR3 nucleotides: TGTGCCACCAGCAGAGATCGAGGTAATGAGCAGTTCTTC. Its translation: CATSRDRGNEQFF.

This clone was observed a handful of times. The CDR3 loop is CASSYTPGSYEQYF. The CDR3 bases are TGTGCCAGCAGTTACACTCCGGGGTCCTACGAGCAGTACTTC. The chain employs TRBV6-6 and TRBJ2-7, with a weak D call TRBD2 (5 bases). This CDR3 has 14 amino acids. CDR1 and CDR2 from the germline V gene are MNHNY and SVGAGI (reference sequence). Trimming cost V 2 bases and J 1 base, with 9 bases left between them.

The rearrangement links TRBV11-3 to TRBJ2-1; 7 nucleotides align to TRBD2. The ends lost 5 bases at V and 9 bases at J; junction bases unmatched: 13. CDR1 and CDR2 from the germline V gene are SGHNT and YENEEA. The length of the CDR3 is 15 residues. CDR3 DNA: TGTGCCAGCAGCCCCGGTGGGGGGGGAACGGGTGAGCAGTTCTTC. Protein sequence: CASSPGGGGTGEQFF.